A selection of T cell receptor beta chains follows, all from one sample in a study of T cells in Graves' hyperthyroidism and ophthalmopathy. MiXCR was run by TCRdb on the multiplex PCR reads, yielding one entry per CDR3 protein. The table has about 360,000 distinct CDR3 sequences, about 13% seen once. The sequencing input was blood. The receptors shown here come from a woman in her late teens or twenties with Graves' hyperthyroidism. The CDR3 runs from the conserved cysteine through the conserved F or W. The D gene is left open where the match is weak. The size field is filled for only some rows; it gives once, few, many or a size class.

D,size,V,J,DNA,CDR3
TRBD2,few,TRBV4-2,TRBJ2-1,TGTGCCAGCAGCCAAGATCTGGGGGGGGATGAGCAGTTCTTC,CASSQDLGGDEQFF
-,-,TRBV20-1,TRBJ1-1,TGCAGTGCTGAGGAGTTGAGCACTGAAGCTTTCTTT,CSAEELSTEAFF
TRBD1,many,TRBV30,TRBJ1-1,TGTGCCTCCTTAGTTAGACAGGGAGACATGAACACTGAAGCTTTCTTT,CASLVRQGDMNTEAFF
TRBD1,many,TRBV2,TRBJ1-6,TGTGCCAGCAGTGTTCGACAGGGAGGTTCACCCCTCCACTTT,CASSVRQGGSPLHF
-,many,TRBV18,TRBJ1-5,TGTGCCAGCTCACCTTATGGAGGCAATCAGCCCCAGCATTTT,CASSPYGGNQPQHF
TRBD2,many,TRBV28,TRBJ2-1,TGTGCCAGCACCCTGACTAGCGGGAGTATAAATGAGCAGTTCTTC,CASTLTSGSINEQFF
-,many,TRBV19,TRBJ2-2,TGTGCCAGTAGTATAGTACTGGGGGACACCGGGGAGCTGTTTTTT,CASSIVLGDTGELFF
-,few,TRBV7-9,TRBJ2-2,TGTGCCAGCAGCTCGCAACCCTTAGGCGGGGAGCTGTTTTTT,CASSSQPLGGELFF
TRBD2,-,TRBV20-1,TRBJ2-3,TGCAGTGCTAAAGCGGGGGGATACACAGATACGCAGTATTTT,CSAKAGGYTDTQYF
TRBD2,many,TRBV20-1,TRBJ2-1,TGCAGTGCACCCCAGCGGGAGTACCCCTACAATGAGCAGTTCTTC,CSAPQREYPYNEQFF
TRBD1,many,TRBV27,TRBJ1-5,TGTGCCAGCAGTTTATTTGGGACAGGGGGCGGCCAGCCCCAGCATTTT,CASSLFGTGGGQPQHF
-,many,TRBV30,TRBJ1-1,TGTGCCTGGGGAAAGAACACTGAAGCTTTCTTT,CAWGKNTEAFF
-,many,TRBV12-3/TRBV12-4,TRBJ2-4,-,CASSSSQGDGYIQYF
-,many,TRBV7-2,TRBJ2-5,TGTGCCAGCAGCTTTGAGCGGACAGAGACCCAGTACTTC,CASSFERTETQYF
-,few,TRBV18,TRBJ2-4,TGTGCCAGCTCACCACTAGAGGACAGTTTGAAGTACTTC,CASSPLEDSLKYF
TRBD2,many,TRBV2,TRBJ2-5,TGTGCCAGCGCAGACCTACTAGCGGGGGGGCCGGGTGAGACCCAGTACTTC,CASADLLAGGPGETQYF
-,-,TRBV9,TRBJ2-3,TGTGCCAGCAGCGCTGGGACCCTTTACGGCACAGATACGCAGTATTTT,CASSAGTLYGTDTQYF
TRBD2,-,TRBV20-1,TRBJ2-2,TGCAGTGCTAGGGGGACTAGGAACACCGGGGAGCTGTTTTTT,CSARGTRNTGELFF
-,many,TRBV6-5,TRBJ1-5,TGTGCCAGCAGTTACTCCTGGGGGATCGGAAATCAGCCCCAGCATTTT,CASSYSWGIGNQPQHF
-,few,TRBV9,TRBJ2-2,TGTGCCAGCAGCGTAGAGGATGGAAACACCGGGGAGCTGTTTTTT,CASSVEDGNTGELFF
-,many,TRBV11-2,TRBJ1-1,TGTGCCAGCAGCCCCGTTGGGGGGAGCACTGAAGCTTTCTTT,CASSPVGGSTEAFF
TRBD1,-,TRBV5-1,TRBJ2-7,TGCGCCAGCAGTCCTTTTACACCGGGACAGTCCTACGAGCAGTACTTC,CASSPFTPGQSYEQYF
TRBD1,-,TRBV10-3,TRBJ2-1,TGTGCCATCAGTGTACAGGGGGCGGAGGGGGACAATGAGCAGTTCTTC,CAISVQGAEGDNEQFF
-,-,TRBV4-3,TRBJ1-1,TGCGCCAGCAGCCTTACTAGGACAGAGAACACTGAAGCTTTCTTT,CASSLTRTENTEAFF
TRBD1,many,TRBV2,TRBJ2-7,TGTGCCAGCAGCGGAGACAGGGGTGTCGACGAGCAGTACTTC,CASSGDRGVDEQYF
-,many,TRBV28,TRBJ1-5,TGTGCCAGCAGTTTAGGGGCAGGAGGGCGTCAGCCCCAGCATTTT,CASSLGAGGRQPQHF
TRBD1,many,TRBV20-1,TRBJ1-1,TGCAGTGCTACGGACAGGGACACTGAAGCTTTCTTT,CSATDRDTEAFF
-,few,TRBV28,TRBJ2-1,TGTGCCACCTCACGCTCCCTGGACTGGTTCAATGAGCAGTTCTTC,CATSRSLDWFNEQFF
-,-,TRBV11-2,TRBJ1-1,TGTGCCAGCAGCCACGGACGGGTGAACACTGAAGCTTTCTTT,CASSHGRVNTEAFF
-,many,TRBV27,TRBJ2-7,TGTGCCAGCCGACCCCCCGGGGGTGCCTACGAGCAGTACTTC,CASRPPGGAYEQYF
TRBD2,-,TRBV7-2,TRBJ2-3,TGTGCCAGCAGCTTAATAGCGGGCGCAGATACGCAGTATTTT,CASSLIAGADTQYF
-,few,TRBV20-1,TRBJ1-4,TGCAGTGCTTTCCGGGATGCAACTAATGAAAAACTGTTTTTT,CSAFRDATNEKLFF
TRBD1,-,TRBV7-6,TRBJ1-1,TGTGCCAGCAGCTTAGTTGGGACAGGGGCTATGAACACTGAAGCTTTCTTT,CASSLVGTGAMNTEAFF
TRBD1,many,TRBV20-1,TRBJ2-1,TGCAGTGCTTGGGACAGGGTCTTCAATGAGCAGTTCTTC,CSAWDRVFNEQFF
-,-,TRBV7-9,TRBJ2-3,TGTGCCATCCGACAGGACCAAACGCAGTATTTT,CAIRQDQTQYF
-,-,TRBV19,TRBJ2-1,TGTGCCAGTAGTATGGGCGGACGGTACAATGAGCAGTTCTTC,CASSMGGRYNEQFF
-,many,TRBV20-1,TRBJ2-1,TGCAGTGCTAGAGATGTCGAGAGAGTGCGGTTACAAGAGCAGTTCTTC,CSARDVERVRLQEQFF
TRBD1,many,TRBV20-1,TRBJ2-1,TGCAGTGCCCAAAAACCGACAGGGGAAGACGTAAATGAGCAGTTCTTC,CSAQKPTGEDVNEQFF
TRBD1,many,TRBV2,TRBJ2-2,TGTGCCAGCAGGGTCCAGGGGGTTACCGGGGAGCTGTTTTTT,CASRVQGVTGELFF
TRBD2,-,TRBV3-1,TRBJ2-5,TGTGCCAGCAGCGGGAGACTAGCGAACCCTAACTGGGGAGAGACCCAGTACTTC,CASSGRLANPNWGETQYF
-,once,TRBV11-2,TRBJ2-2,TGTGCCAGCAGCCCTAGTAGCTGGGACAAGAACACCGGGGAGCTGTTTTTT,CASSPSSWDKNTGELFF
TRBD1,-,TRBV5-1,TRBJ2-2,TGCGCCAGCAGCTTGCACAGGGGCGCATTTGAGCTGTTTTTT,CASSLHRGAFELFF
-,many,TRBV7-2,TRBJ2-1,TGTGCCAGCACCGAGGGTGACTCACCAACCCTCTCTTTGGGGAATGAGCAGTTCTTC,CASTEGDSPTLSLGNEQFF
-,few,TRBV19,TRBJ2-6,TGTGCCAGTACCACGACAGACCTTATCTCTGGGGCCAACGTCCTGACTTTC,CASTTTDLISGANVLTF
-,many,TRBV11-3,TRBJ1-6,TGTGCCAGCAGCTTAGCAAATGGTTCACCCCTCCACTTT,CASSLANGSPLHF
-,many,TRBV28,TRBJ2-3,TGTGCCACCCGTCGTCTGATTCGCACAGATACGCAGTATTTT,CATRRLIRTDTQYF
TRBD1,many,TRBV20-1,TRBJ1-5,TGCAGTGCTATCCCGGGACAGGGGGCTAGTAGCAATCAGCCCCAGCATTTT,CSAIPGQGASSNQPQHF
-,few,TRBV7-3,TRBJ2-1,TGTGCCAGCAGCCCCACGACTAGCTCCTACAATGAGCAGTTCTTC,CASSPTTSSYNEQFF
TRBD2,-,TRBV28,TRBJ2-7,TGTGCCAGCAGTTTCGGCCCTGGCGGCGGACTAGCGGGAGGGGTCCCCTACGAGCAGTACTTC,CASSFGPGGGLAGGVPYEQYF
TRBD2,few,TRBV5-1,TRBJ2-1,TGCGCCAGCAGCGAACCAAGCGGGAGGACCTACAATGAGCAGTTCTTC,CASSEPSGRTYNEQFF
TRBD1,many,TRBV7-2,TRBJ1-5,TGTGCCAGCAGCTTAGCCGGACAGGGGGATCAGCCCCAGCATTTT,CASSLAGQGDQPQHF
-,many,TRBV20-1,TRBJ1-4,TGCAGTGCTAGAGAGGTCAGGCTCCCAACTAATGAAAAACTGTTTTTT,CSAREVRLPTNEKLFF
TRBD1,-,TRBV10-3,TRBJ1-2,TGTGCCATCAGAACAGGGGACCAAAGGGGCTACACCTTC,CAIRTGDQRGYTF
-,many,TRBV5-5,TRBJ1-5,TGTGCCAGCAGCCTCCCCAATCAGCCCCAGCATTTT,CASSLPNQPQHF